The 30 T cell receptor beta chains in this list originate from one sample, sequenced in a study of neurological immune-mediated disorders. Via MiXCR, TCRdb re-called the 5' RACE reads, giving one row per CDR3 protein. The sample contains around 94,000 distinct CDR3 sequences, 3% to 4.5% of which appear only once. Sample: PBMCs. The receptors were gathered from a woman between 18 and 29 years old with multiple sclerosis.

At least ten counts were recorded for this clonotype. The genes are TRBV6-6 and TRBJ2-2; 7 nucleotides agree with TRBD2. Trimming at V came to 11 bases and at J to 5 bases, leaving 11 bases not matched to a gene. Germline-derived CDR1 and CDR2 are MNHNY and SVGAGI (reference sequence). The CDR3 consists of 14 residues. The CDR3 DNA reads as TGTGCCGGAAAGCGGGGAGAGGCGACCGGGGAGCTGTTTTTT. Translation gives CAGKRGEATGELFF.

This clonotype was seen ten or more times. The chain has TRBV11-2 and TRBJ1-1, with 12 bases aligning to TRBD1. V gave up 6 bases and J gave up 1 base; unmatched junction bases: 6. Looked up from germline, CDR1 is SGHAT and CDR2 is FQNNGV. The CDR3 is 16 residues long. The CDR3 nucleotides read TGTGCCAGCAGTGGGGACAGGGGGCTTGGGAACACTGAAGCTTTCTTT. This encodes CASSGDRGLGNTEAFF.

In its sample, this clonotype was seen many times. J is TRBJ2-3 and V is TRBV29-1, with 10 bases aligning to TRBD2. The V and J ends lost 3 bases and 6 bases, in that order; junction bases with no gene match: 6. This CDR3 has 14 residues. From germline, CDR1 is SQVTM and CDR2 ANQGSEA. CDR3 protein: CSVDGLAALDTQYF. In DNA, the CDR3 is TGCAGCGTTGATGGACTAGCGGCTCTGGATACGCAGTATTTT.

This clonotype was seen a handful of times. Mismatch with germline at one junction end may stem from a read error. This chain links TRBV10-2 with TRBJ2-1; the D gene is possibly TRBD1 (6 bases). The CDR3 length is 12 residues. CDR1 and CDR2 from the germline V gene are WSHSY and SAAADI. CDR3 nucleotide sequence: TGCGCCAGCAGTGAGTCGAGGGGGTGGGAGATCTTC. Amino acids: CASSESRGWEIF.

This clonotype was detected ten times or more. The rearrangement joins TRBV5-1 to TRBJ1-4, with 8 bases matching TRBD1. Germline assignment: CDR1 SGHRS and CDR2 YFSETQ. The CDR3 is 15 residues long. Trimming at V came to 3 bases and at J to 7 bases, leaving 8 bases not matched to a gene. CDR3 sequence (DNA): TGCGCCAGCAGCTCGCAGGGGGCGCCGGGTGAAAAACTGTTTTTT. Protein product: CASSSQGAPGEKLFF.

This chain joins TRBV6-5 and TRBJ2-5; D gene unclear. Germline assignment: CDR1 MNHEY and CDR2 SVGAGI. The CDR3 has 14 amino acids. Trimming removed 6 bases at V and 5 bases at J, with 16 bases between. For the CDR3, the DNA is TGTGCCAGCAGCACGGACCTCACTTGGGAGACCCAGTACTTC. Protein: CASSTDLTWETQYF.

In its sample, this clonotype was seen many times. The chain uses TRBV15 and TRBJ2-5, with 8 bases that match TRBD1. CDR1 and CDR2 (germline): LNHNV, YYDKDF (reference sequence). V trimming: 4 bases; J trimming: 4 bases; junction bases outside the gene matches: 8. This CDR3 region has 15 residues. The CDR3 DNA is TGTGCCACCAGCACTACCCCCGGACAGGGAGAGACCCAGTACTTC. Amino acids: CATSTTPGQGETQYF.

The table lists this clonotype with many counts. The chain carries TRBV5-5 and TRBJ1-5; D gene uncertain. Trimming removed 0 bases at V and 6 bases at J, with 10 bases between. There are 14 residues in the CDR3. Germline CDR1 reads SGHKS; CDR2 reads YYEKEE (reference sequence). The CDR3 region is CASSLEGRGQPQHF. For the CDR3, the DNA is TGTGCCAGCAGCTTGGAAGGGCGGGGTCAGCCCCAGCATTTT.

This clonotype was seen many times. The CDR3 sequence: CASSQVLGELFF. Written as DNA, the CDR3 is TGTGCCAGCAGCCAAGTCCTAGGCGAGCTGTTTTTT. This sequence joins TRBV4-2 and TRBJ2-2; D is unclear. Deletions cut 1 base from V and 11 bases from J, with 8 bases between. CDR3 size: 12 residues. The germline CDR1 and CDR2 sequences are LGHNA and YNFKEQ.

This clonotype has a count of ten or more. The chain uses TRBV25-1 and TRBJ2-7, with no clear D. V gave up 4 bases and J gave up 5 bases, with 12 bases separating them. The V gene's germline CDR1 is MGHDK and CDR2 SYGVNS. This CDR3 spans 13 amino acids. CDR3 loop: CASSGWGSHEQYF. Here the CDR3 DNA reads TGTGCCAGCAGTGGCTGGGGAAGTCACGAGCAGTACTTC.

This clonotype was recorded many times. The chain recombines TRBV11-3 with TRBJ2-2; D ambiguous. Germline V lookup: CDR1 SGHNT, CDR2 YENEEA. The CDR3 is made up of 14 amino acids. The V and J ends lost 1 base and 7 bases respectively, with 10 bases between them. The CDR3 loop is CASSLGAVDGELFF. DNA for the CDR3: TGTGCCAGCAGCTTAGGGGCCGTTGACGGGGAGCTGTTTTTT.

This clonotype has at least ten counts. The chain uses TRBV10-3 and TRBJ2-3; D call uncertain. The CDR3 sequence is 11 residues long. CDR1 is ENHRY and CDR2 is SYGVKD in the germline V gene. The germline V and J ends were trimmed by 8 bases and 2 bases, with 5 bases remaining between them. The CDR3 sequence: CAISDTDTQYF. The DNA of the CDR3 is TGTGCCATCTCGGACACAGATACGCAGTATTTT.

This clonotype showed up many times. This rearrangement joins TRBV24-1 to TRBJ1-5; 10 bases align to TRBD1. Germline V gene lookup returns CDR1 KGHDR and CDR2 SFDVKD. With V trimmed by 0 bases and J by 6 bases, 10 bases remained unmatched. This CDR3 spans 18 amino acids. The CDR3 loop is CATSDLAQDRGRIQPQHF. DNA for the CDR3: TGTGCCACCAGTGATTTGGCTCAGGACAGGGGGAGGATTCAGCCCCAGCATTTT.

This clonotype occurred many times. The chain recombines TRBV11-2 with TRBJ2-3; TRBD2 aligns across 7 bases. This CDR3 spans 14 amino acids. Germline V gene sequence: CDR1 SGHAT, CDR2 FQNNGV. V was pared by 5 bases and J by 1 base, with 3 bases of the junction left unmatched. The CDR3 bases are TGTGCCAGCAGCATCGGACTAGGCACAGATACGCAGTATTTT. Protein product: CASSIGLGTDTQYF.

Ten or more counts support this clonotype. The rearrangement links TRBV20-1 to TRBJ2-1, with 8 positions matching TRBD2. The length of the CDR3 is 17 residues. CDR1 DFQATT and CDR2 SNEGSKA come from the germline V gene (reference sequence). The J segment lost 2 bases and the V segment lost 2 bases, leaving 11 bases of the junction unmatched. The CDR3 spells CSARSRGGLRTYNEQFF. Written as DNA, the CDR3 is TGCAGTGCTAGAAGTCGGGGGGGCCTCCGCACCTACAATGAGCAGTTCTTC.

This clonotype was counted ten times or more. V is TRBV5-1 and J is TRBJ1-1; 8 nucleotides align to TRBD1. Germline values: CDR1 SGHRS, CDR2 YFSETQ. Unmatched junction bases numbered 6, after V lost 3 bases and J lost 5 bases. The CDR3 extends over 14 amino acids. The CDR3 region is CASSWTGRGTEAFF. CDR3 sequence (DNA): TGCGCCAGCAGCTGGACAGGGCGCGGGACTGAAGCTTTCTTT.

This clonotype appeared a few times. This may be a read error, as it is one base from a much larger clone. The chain carries TRBV5-1 and TRBJ1-3, with a possible D match to TRBD1 (5 bases). Trimming pared 0 bases from V and 4 bases from J, leaving 11 bases between. The CDR3 contains 15 residues. CDR1 and CDR2 (germline): SGHRS, YFSETQ. The CDR3 here is CASSLESGTGNTIYF. The CDR3 nucleotides read TGCGCCAGCAGCTTGGAGTCTGGGACCGGAAACACCATATATTTT.

A word on this clonotype: The germline gene is not matched at one end of the junction; a read error may be the cause. The chain joins TRBV20-1 to TRBJ1-6, with TRBD1 matching 7 bases. The CDR3 has 14 amino acids. Germline CDR1 reads DFQATT; CDR2 reads SNEGSKA (reference sequence). The chain's CDR3 is CSAITPGQSSTLNF. CDR3 bases: TGCAGTGCTATAACGCCGGGACAGAGTTCAACCCTCAACTTT.

This clonotype was seen repeatedly, ten times or more. The rearrangement uses TRBV7-2 and TRBJ1-6; D is possibly TRBD1 (5 bases). The CDR3 contains 18 residues. V shed 2 bases and J shed 0 bases, with 14 bases lying between them. The germline gives CDR1 SGHTA, CDR2 FQGNSA. In DNA, the CDR3 is TGTGCCAGCAGCTTAACGACAGACCTTAGCTCCTATAATTCACCCCTCCACTTT. Its protein product is CASSLTTDLSSYNSPLHF.

The table lists this clonotype with many counts. The chain recombines TRBV5-1 with TRBJ1-1; 7 bases fit TRBD1. The CDR3 runs 13 residues. V gave up 2 bases and J gave up 8 bases; unmatched junction bases: 6. CDR1 and CDR2 (germline): SGHRS, YFSETQ. CDR3 DNA: TGCGCCAGCAGCTTACGACAGGGAAACGAAGCTTTCTTT. Encoded protein: CASSLRQGNEAFF.

This chain uses TRBV5-8 with TRBJ2-1, with 11 bases aligning to TRBD1. The germline CDR1 and CDR2 sequences are SGHTS and YDEGEE. J gave up 8 bases and V 6 bases, and 7 bases lay outside the gene matches. The CDR3 contains 14 residues. CDR3 in DNA: TGTGCCAGCATCGGGACAGGGGGGATCTATGAGCAGTTCTTC. It codes for CASIGTGGIYEQFF.

This clonotype was observed at least ten times. The V gene is TRBV25-1, the J gene TRBJ1-1; 10 nucleotides match TRBD1. The length of the CDR3 is 15 residues. Trimming cost V 6 bases and J 2 bases; bases outside gene matches: 6. Germline CDR1 reads MGHDK; CDR2 reads SYGVNS. The chain's CDR3 is CASRETGGVNTEAFF. CDR3 nucleotide sequence: TGTGCCAGCAGAGAGACAGGGGGCGTAAACACTGAAGCTTTCTTT.

This clonotype was observed at least ten times. The chain combines TRBV5-6 with TRBJ1-4; 9 positions agree with TRBD1. V lost 3 bases and J lost 5; bases outside the gene matches: 11. The CDR3 is 17 residues long. Germline V gene sequence: CDR1 SGHDT, CDR2 YYEEEE. The CDR3 DNA follows: TGTGCCAGCAGCTACCAGGGGACAGGGAGGCGAAATGAAAAACTGTTTTTT. It encodes CASSYQGTGRRNEKLFF. The full variable domain, completed using reference TRBV5-6 and TRBJ1-4, is DAGVTQSPTHLIKTRGQQVTLRCSPKSGHDTVSWYQQALGQGPQFIFQYYEEEERQRGNFPDRFSGHQFPNYSSELNVNALLLGDSALYLCASSYQGTGRRNEKLFFGSGTQLSVL.

This clonotype was detected many times. The genes are TRBV5-1 and TRBJ2-2; D gene uncertain. Germline loops: CDR1 SGHRS, CDR2 YFSETQ. The CDR3 sequence is 15 residues long. V was shortened by 5 bases and J by 0 bases, with 11 bases between the two germline ends. The CDR3 sequence is CASSRRLSNTGELFF. CDR3 nucleotide sequence: TGCGCCAGCAGTCGACGGTTGTCGAACACCGGGGAGCTGTTTTTT.

At least ten counts were recorded for this clonotype. The CDR3 is CASSSGQGRNEQFF. The CDR3 region has the DNA TGTGCCAGCAGCTCGGGCCAGGGCCGGAATGAGCAGTTCTTC. The rearrangement uses TRBV7-3 and TRBJ2-1; weak D call: TRBD1 (5 bases). The CDR3 is 14 amino acids. The germline CDR1 and CDR2 sequences are SGHTA and FQGTGA. Trimming cost V 4 bases and J 7 bases, with 14 bases left between them.

This clonotype showed up many times. This chain links TRBV7-2 with TRBJ1-6; 9 bases match TRBD1. CDR3 size: 15 residues. CDR1 and CDR2 from the germline V gene are SGHTA and FQGNSA. V was pared by 3 bases and J by 5 bases, with 2 bases of the junction left unmatched. The CDR3 DNA is TGTGCCAGCAGCTTTACAGGGGGCGATAATTCACCCCTCCACTTT. This translates into CASSFTGGDNSPLHF. The full variable domain, its missing parts supplied by reference TRBV7-2 and TRBJ1-6, is GAGVSQSPSNKVTEKGKDVELRCDPISGHTALYWYRQSLGQGLEFLIYFQGNSAPDKSGLPSDRFSAERTGGSVSTLTIQRTQQEDSAVYLCASSFTGGDNSPLHFGNGTRLTVT.

Note on this clonotype: A much larger clone lies one base from this, so it may be a read error. The chain uses TRBV12-3 or TRBV12-4 and TRBJ1-3; D is unresolved. The CDR3 loop spans 15 amino acids. CDR3 DNA sequence: TGTGCCAGCAGTTTTTCCGGAGTGGACGGAAAAACCATATATTTT. As protein: CASSFSGVDGKTIYF.

This clonotype has more than one count but fewer than ten. The V and J genes are TRBV12-3 or TRBV12-4 and TRBJ2-2, with TRBD1 identical over 7 bases. CDR3 length equals 18 residues. J was trimmed by 3 bases and V by 3 bases; bases with no gene match: 13. This CDR3 is CASSFGQSGTVDTGELFF. CDR3 sequence (DNA): TGTGCCAGCAGTTTCGGTCAATCCGGGACAGTAGACACCGGGGAGCTGTTTTTT.

At least ten counts were recorded for this clonotype. The rearrangement joins TRBV25-1 to TRBJ2-1, with 9 bases identical to TRBD2. The CDR3 is made up of 15 amino acids. From germline, CDR1 is MGHDK and CDR2 SYGVNS. V shed 6 bases, J shed 5 bases, and the junction held 8 bases outside the gene matches. CDR3 DNA sequence: TGTGCCAGCAGCGCTCTAGCGGGACCCCACAATGAGCAGTTCTTC. Translating gives CASSALAGPHNEQFF.

This clonotype was counted ten times or more. The gene calls are TRBV7-9 and TRBJ2-3; unclear D gene. This CDR3 comprises 10 residues. V was pared by 7 bases and J by 4 bases, with 3 bases between. CDR1 SEHNR and CDR2 FQNEAQ come from the germline V gene (reference sequence). The CDR3 nucleotides are TGTGCCAGCAATGCAGATACGCAGTATTTT. Its protein product is CASNADTQYF.